Here is one T cell receptor (beta chain) with its context. This entry is derived from a study of blood T cell repertoires in COVID-19. Across the whole study: Researchers got acute and convalescent COVID-19 samples from the United States, Italy and Spain.

The CDR3 has 13 amino acids. The ends were cut back, 6 bases at V and 5 bases at J, with 14 bases in the middle. In germline, CDR1 is MDHEN, CDR2 SYDVKM. The protocol was immunoSEQ multiplex PCR, while the TCRdb copy is restricted to in-frame clones and leaves out a portion. The sample lists roughly 300,000 clones; roughly 85% were seen once. The clonotype was recovered from a woman aged 45-65 years who had recovered from COVID-19. What was sequenced was peripheral blood. The chain links TRBV28 to TRBJ2-7; the D gene is possibly TRBD1 (7 bases). CDR3 sequence (DNA): TGTGCCAGCAGGCAGGGGGGTCTCAACGAGCAGTACTTC. Translated: CASRQGGLNEQYF.